A selection of T cell receptor beta chains follows, all from one sample in a study of T cell responses to AZD1222 COVID-19 vaccine. Assay: immunoSEQ multiplex PCR; the TCRdb copy retains only in-frame clones and omits some. The sample records some 120,000 clones, roughly nine tenths being singletons. Material: peripheral blood, obtained on day 0 of AZD1222 vaccination. Source of these receptors: an adult in good health. CDR3s include the opening cysteine and the closing phenylalanine or tryptophan. The D gene is left open where the match is weak. The size of a clone is reported for some rows only, either as once, few or many, or as a class for expanded clones.

V gene	J gene	D gene	clone size	CDR3 protein	CDR3 DNA
TRBV7-6	TRBJ1-6	NA	NA	CASSLVGPARGDSPLHF	TGTGCCAGCAGCTTAGTTGGACCTGCCCGGGGGGATTCACCCCTCCACTTT
TRBV19	TRBJ1-1	TRBD1	NA	CASRQGLMNTEAFF	TGTGCCAGTAGACAGGGGCTCATGAACACTGAAGCTTTCTTT
TRBV27	TRBJ1-1	NA	NA	CASSTGVSVAEAFF	TGTGCCAGCAGCACAGGAGTCTCAGTTGCTGAAGCTTTCTTT
TRBV5-1	TRBJ2-3	NA	once	CASSLGTGTPDTQYF	TGCGCCAGCAGCTTGGGAACGGGGACCCCAGATACGCAGTATTTT
TRBV14	TRBJ1-1	TRBD1	NA	CVSSQATGAAEAFF	TGTGTCAGCAGCCAGGCGACAGGGGCCGCTGAAGCTTTCTTT
TRBV4-3	TRBJ1-2	NA	NA	CASSHDRRANYGYTF	TGCGCCAGCAGCCATGATAGAAGAGCTAACTATGGCTACACCTTC
TRBV6-2/TRBV6-3	TRBJ2-5	NA	once	CASSYFGRNKETQYF	TGTGCCAGCAGTTACTTTGGACGGAATAAAGAGACCCAGTACTTC
TRBV9	TRBJ1-1	TRBD1	NA	CASSVLPGQGADTEAFF	TGTGCCAGCAGCGTATTACCGGGACAGGGGGCGGACACTGAAGCTTTCTTT
TRBV18	TRBJ1-6	NA	NA	CASSPLRATGHLPDSPLHF	TGTGCCAGCTCACCCCTCCGGGCCACAGGGCACCTCCCTGATTCACCCCTCCACTTT
TRBV6-5	TRBJ2-5	TRBD1	NA	CASTRQGGETQYF	TGTGCCAGCACTCGACAGGGCGGCGAGACCCAGTACTTC
TRBV6-1	TRBJ2-5	TRBD1	NA	CASSEGTVSQETQYF	TGTGCCAGCAGTGAGGGGACAGTCTCCCAAGAGACCCAGTACTTC
TRBV12-5	TRBJ1-5	NA	NA	CASQKAGSHQPQHF	TGTGCTAGCCAGAAGGCAGGGAGTCATCAGCCCCAGCATTTT
TRBV12-3/TRBV12-4	TRBJ2-7	NA	NA	CASSFAVKREQYF	TGTGCCAGCAGTTTTGCCGTAAAGAGGGAGCAGTACTTC
TRBV6-4	TRBJ1-5	NA	NA	CASSGVCRGGNQPQHF	TGTGCCAGCAGTGGGGTCTGCAGGGGCGGCAATCAGCCCCAGCATTTT
TRBV18	TRBJ1-5	NA	NA	CASSRGTNQPQHF	TGTGCCAGCTCCCGGGGGACGAATCAGCCCCAGCATTTT
TRBV24-1	TRBJ1-5	NA	once	CATRGQGGNQPQHF	TGTGCCACCAGGGGGCAGGGAGGCAATCAGCCCCAGCATTTT
TRBV7-2	TRBJ1-5	TRBD1	NA	CASSLETGFGPQHF	TGTGCCAGCAGCTTAGAGACAGGGTTCGGGCCCCAGCATTTT